This T cell receptor beta chain is drawn from a study of T cells in localized non-small cell lung cancer. Points from the study as a whole: There were a median around 57 of the top 100 tumor clones appearing in adjacent lung. Adjacent uninvolved lung tissue had the highest T cell clonality, exceeding tumor.

On this clone itself: Antigen unknown.

V was clipped by 6 bases and J by 8 bases; unmatched bases: 6. CDR1 and CDR2 from the germline V gene are MNHNS and SASEGT. The length of the CDR3 is 12 residues. Sequencing was performed with immunoSEQ multiplex PCR; in TCRdb, only in-frame clones are kept and a portion is missing. The table has 70,000 to 100,000 clones, over 75% seen once. The specimen was peripheral blood, collected before any cancer treatment. This rearrangement joins TRBV6-1 to TRBJ1-1; 7 nucleotides match TRBD1. This clonotype originated in a female donor of 60 years or more with stage I lung adenocarcinoma. CDR3 protein: CASRELTGEAFF. In DNA form, the CDR3 reads TGTGCCAGCAGGGAATTGACAGGGGAAGCTTTCTTT.